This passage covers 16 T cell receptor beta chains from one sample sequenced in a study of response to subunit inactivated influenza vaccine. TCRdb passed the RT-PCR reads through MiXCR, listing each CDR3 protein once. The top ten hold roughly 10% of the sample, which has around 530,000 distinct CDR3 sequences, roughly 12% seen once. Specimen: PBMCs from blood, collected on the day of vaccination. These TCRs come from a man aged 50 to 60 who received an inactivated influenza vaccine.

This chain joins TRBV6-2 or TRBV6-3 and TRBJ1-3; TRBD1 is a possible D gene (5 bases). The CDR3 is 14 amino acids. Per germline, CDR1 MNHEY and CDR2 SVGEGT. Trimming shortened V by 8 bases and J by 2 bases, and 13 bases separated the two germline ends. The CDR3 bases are TGTGCCAGCGGATGGACACCTACTGGAAACACCATATATTTT. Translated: CASGWTPTGNTIYF.

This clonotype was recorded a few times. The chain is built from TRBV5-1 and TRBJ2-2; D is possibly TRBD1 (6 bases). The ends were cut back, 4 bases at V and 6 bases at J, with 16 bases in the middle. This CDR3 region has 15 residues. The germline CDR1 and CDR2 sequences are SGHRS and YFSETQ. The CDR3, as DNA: TGCGCCAGCAGCCTCGAGGGGGTTAGAGCCGGGGAGCTGTTTTTT. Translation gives CASSLEGVRAGELFF. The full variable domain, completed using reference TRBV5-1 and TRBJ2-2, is KAGVTQTPRYLIKTRGQQVTLSCSPISGHRSVSWYQQTPGQGLQFLFEYFSETQRNKGNFPGRFSGRQFSNSRSEMNVSTLELGDSALYLCASSLEGVRAGELFFGEGSRLTVL.

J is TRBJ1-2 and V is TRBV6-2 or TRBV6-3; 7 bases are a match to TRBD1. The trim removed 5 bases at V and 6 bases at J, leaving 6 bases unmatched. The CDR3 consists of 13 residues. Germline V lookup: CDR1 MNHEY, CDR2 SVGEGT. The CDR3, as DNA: TGTGCCAGCAGTACAGGGGACGAGAATGGCTACACCTTC. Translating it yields CASSTGDENGYTF.

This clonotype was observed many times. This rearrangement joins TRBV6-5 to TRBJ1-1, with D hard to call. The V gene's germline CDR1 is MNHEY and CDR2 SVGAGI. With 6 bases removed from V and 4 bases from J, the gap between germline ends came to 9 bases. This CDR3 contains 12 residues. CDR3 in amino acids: CASRRGTTEAFF. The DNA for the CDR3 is TGTGCCAGCAGACGGGGTACCACTGAAGCTTTCTTT.

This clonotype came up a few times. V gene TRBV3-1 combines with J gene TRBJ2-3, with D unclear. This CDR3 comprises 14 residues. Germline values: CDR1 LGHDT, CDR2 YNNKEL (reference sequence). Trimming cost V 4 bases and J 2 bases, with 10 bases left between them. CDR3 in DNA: TGTGCCAGCAGCCCCTCGCCTTACACAGATACGCAGTATTTT. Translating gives CASSPSPYTDTQYF.

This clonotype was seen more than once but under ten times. DNA of the CDR3: TGTGCCAGCAGTTATCTATTTTTGGACAGAAACTATGGCTACACCTTC. Protein sequence: CASSYLFLDRNYGYTF. V usage is TRBV6-5 and J usage is TRBJ1-2, with D maybe TRBD1 (6 bases). V lost 3 bases to trimming and J lost 2 bases, with 16 bases between them. Germline V CDR1 and CDR2: MNHEY, SVGAGI. This CDR3 is 16 amino acids long.

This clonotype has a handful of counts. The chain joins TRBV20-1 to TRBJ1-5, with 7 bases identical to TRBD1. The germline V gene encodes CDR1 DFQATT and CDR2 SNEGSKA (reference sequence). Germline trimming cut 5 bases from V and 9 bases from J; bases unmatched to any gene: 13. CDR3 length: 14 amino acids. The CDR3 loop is CSALRGQSKGPQHF. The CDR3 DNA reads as TGCAGTGCTCTCAGGGGACAGTCTAAAGGGCCCCAGCATTTT.

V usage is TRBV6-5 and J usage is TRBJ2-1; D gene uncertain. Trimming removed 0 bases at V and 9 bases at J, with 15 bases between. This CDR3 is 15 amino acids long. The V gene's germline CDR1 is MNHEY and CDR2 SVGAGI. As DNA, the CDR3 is TGTGCCAGCAGTTACTCTAGAGGCTTAGATGGTGAGCAGTTCTTC. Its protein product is CASSYSRGLDGEQFF.

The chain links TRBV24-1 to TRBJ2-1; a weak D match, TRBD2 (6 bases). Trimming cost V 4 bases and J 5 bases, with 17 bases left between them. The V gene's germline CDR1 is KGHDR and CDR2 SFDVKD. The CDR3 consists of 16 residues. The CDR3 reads CATSDRPPSVNNEQFF. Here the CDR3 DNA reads TGTGCCACCAGTGACCGCCCCCCTAGCGTAAACAATGAGCAGTTCTTC.

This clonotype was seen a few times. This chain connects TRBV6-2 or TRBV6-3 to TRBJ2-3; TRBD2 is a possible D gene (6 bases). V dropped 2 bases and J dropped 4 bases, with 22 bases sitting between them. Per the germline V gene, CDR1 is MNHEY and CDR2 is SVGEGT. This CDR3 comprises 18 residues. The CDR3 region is CASSYAPLATALPDTQYF. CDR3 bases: TGTGCCAGCAGTTACGCCCCCCTAGCGACCGCACTACCAGATACGCAGTATTTT.

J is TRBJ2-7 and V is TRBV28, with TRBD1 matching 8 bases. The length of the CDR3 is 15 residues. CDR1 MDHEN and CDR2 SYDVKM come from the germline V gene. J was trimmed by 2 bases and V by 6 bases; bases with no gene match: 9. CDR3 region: CASRLRQGSTYEQYF. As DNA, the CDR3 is TGTGCCAGCAGACTACGACAGGGGTCCACCTACGAGCAGTACTTC.

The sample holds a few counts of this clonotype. The CDR3, as DNA: TGTGCCAGCAGCCAAAACCTGGGAGACACTGAAGCTTTCTTT. Protein: CASSQNLGDTEAFF. This chain uses TRBV3-1 with TRBJ1-1; D is unclear. Germline V lookup: CDR1 LGHDT, CDR2 YNNKEL (reference sequence). V was trimmed by 2 bases and J by 3 bases, leaving 10 bases between them. This CDR3 has 14 amino acids.

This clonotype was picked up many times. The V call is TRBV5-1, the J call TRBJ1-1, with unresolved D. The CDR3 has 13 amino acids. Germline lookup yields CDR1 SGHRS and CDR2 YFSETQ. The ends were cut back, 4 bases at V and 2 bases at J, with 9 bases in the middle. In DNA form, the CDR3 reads TGCGCCAGCAGCGGCGGGTTTAACACTGAAGCTTTCTTT. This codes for CASSGGFNTEAFF.

The CDR3 spells CATSVGNGNTIYF. In nucleotides, the CDR3 is TGTGCCACCAGCGTGGGGAATGGAAACACCATATATTTT. The genes are TRBV15 and TRBJ1-3; D unresolved. The V gene lost 5 bases and the J gene lost 3 bases, with 8 bases spanning the gap. The CDR3 runs 13 residues. Germline lookup yields CDR1 LNHNV and CDR2 YYDKDF (reference sequence). Complete variable domain (other parts from reference TRBV15 and TRBJ1-3): DAMVIQNPRYQVTQFGKPVTLSCSQTLNHNVMYWYQQKSSQAPKLLFHYYDKDFNNEADTPDNFQSRRPNTSFCFLDIRSPGLGDTAMYLCATSVGNGNTIYFGEGSWLTVV.

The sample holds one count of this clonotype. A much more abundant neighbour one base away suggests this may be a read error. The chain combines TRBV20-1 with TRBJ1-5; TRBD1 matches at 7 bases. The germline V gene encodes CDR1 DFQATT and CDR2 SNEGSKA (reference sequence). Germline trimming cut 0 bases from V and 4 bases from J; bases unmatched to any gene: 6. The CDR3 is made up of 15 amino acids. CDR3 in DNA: TGCAGTGCTAGAGATGGACAGGTGGGAAATCAGCCCCAGCATTTT. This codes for CSARDGQVGNQPQHF.

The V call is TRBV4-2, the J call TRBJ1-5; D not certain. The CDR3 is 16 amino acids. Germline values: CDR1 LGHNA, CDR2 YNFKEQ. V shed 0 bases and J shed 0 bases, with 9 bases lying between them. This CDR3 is CASSQDIGYSNQPQHF. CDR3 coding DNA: TGTGCCAGCAGCCAAGATATCGGATATAGCAATCAGCCCCAGCATTTT.